This T cell receptor beta chain was obtained from a study of blood T cell repertoires in COVID-19. About the research overall: Collection of acute and convalescent COVID-19 samples took place in the United States, Italy and Spain. From T cells, B-cell-depleted T cells, or PBMCs came the material, which was cDNA or gDNA.

The CDR3 is 15 residues long. Trimming cost V 5 bases and J 2 bases; bases outside gene matches: 5. CDR1 and CDR2 (germline): SGHTA, FQGNSA. In the source study's methods: Reference gene primer amplification gave nucleated cell count estimates. Generated by immunoSEQ multiplex PCR, the TCRdb table keeps only in-frame clones and is missing some. That table is the source of V, J and clone size, and D and trimming were worked out from the DNA. The sample holds roughly 240,000 clones, around 80% seen once. This chain links TRBV7-2 with TRBJ2-1, with 8 bases matching TRBD2. This sequence originates from a man aged 40-50 years who had recovered from COVID-19. Sequencing was performed on peripheral blood. CDR3 coding DNA: TGTGCCAGCAGCCCAGTCGGGGGGGCCTACAATGAGCAGTTCTTC. Amino acids: CASSPVGGAYNEQFF.